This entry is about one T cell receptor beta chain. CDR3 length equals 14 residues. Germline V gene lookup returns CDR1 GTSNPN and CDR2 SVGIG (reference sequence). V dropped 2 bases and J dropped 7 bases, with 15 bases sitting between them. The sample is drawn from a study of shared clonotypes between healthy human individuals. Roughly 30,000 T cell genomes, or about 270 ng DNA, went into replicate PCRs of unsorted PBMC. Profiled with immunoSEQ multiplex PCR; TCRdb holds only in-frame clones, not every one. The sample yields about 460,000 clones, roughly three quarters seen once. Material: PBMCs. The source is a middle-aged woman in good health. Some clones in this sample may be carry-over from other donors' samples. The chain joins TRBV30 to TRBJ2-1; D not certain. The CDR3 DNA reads TGTGCCTGGAGTACCCAGCGTGTGAGTAATGAGCAGTTCTTC. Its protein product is CAWSTQRVSNEQFF.